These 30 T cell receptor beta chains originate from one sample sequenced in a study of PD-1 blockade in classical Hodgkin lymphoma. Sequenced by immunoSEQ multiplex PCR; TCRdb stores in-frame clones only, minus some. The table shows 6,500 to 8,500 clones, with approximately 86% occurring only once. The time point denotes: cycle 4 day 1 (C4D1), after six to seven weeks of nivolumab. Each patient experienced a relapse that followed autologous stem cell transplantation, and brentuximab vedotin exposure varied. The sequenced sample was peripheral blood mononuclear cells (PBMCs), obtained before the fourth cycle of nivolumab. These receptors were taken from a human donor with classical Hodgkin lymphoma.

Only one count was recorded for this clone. CDR3 nucleotides: TGTGCCACCAGCAGAGGCCTAGCGGGGGTCGAGACCCAGTACTTC. This gives the protein CATSRGLAGVETQYF. The chain recombines TRBV15 with TRBJ2-5; 10 bases map to TRBD2. Trimming cost V 1 base and J 5 bases; bases outside gene matches: 4. The CDR3 covers 15 residues. Per the germline V gene, CDR1 is LNHNV and CDR2 is YYDKDF (reference sequence).

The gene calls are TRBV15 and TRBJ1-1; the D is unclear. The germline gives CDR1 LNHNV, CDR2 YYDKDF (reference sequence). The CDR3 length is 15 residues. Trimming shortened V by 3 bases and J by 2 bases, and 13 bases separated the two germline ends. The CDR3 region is CATSRVARSNTEAFF. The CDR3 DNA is TGTGCCACCAGCAGGGTTGCACGATCAAACACTGAAGCTTTCTTT.

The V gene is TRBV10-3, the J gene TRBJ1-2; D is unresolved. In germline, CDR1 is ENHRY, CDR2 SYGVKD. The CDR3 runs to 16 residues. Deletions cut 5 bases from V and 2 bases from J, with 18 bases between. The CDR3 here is CAISSSTLGHNYGYTF. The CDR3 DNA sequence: TGTGCCATCAGTTCATCTACTTTAGGGCACAACTATGGCTACACCTTC.

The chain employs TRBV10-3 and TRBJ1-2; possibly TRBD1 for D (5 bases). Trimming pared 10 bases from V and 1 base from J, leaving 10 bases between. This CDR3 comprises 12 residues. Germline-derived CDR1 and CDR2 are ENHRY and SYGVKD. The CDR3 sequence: CATQDINYGYTF. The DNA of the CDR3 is TGTGCCACCCAGGACATTAACTATGGCTACACCTTC.

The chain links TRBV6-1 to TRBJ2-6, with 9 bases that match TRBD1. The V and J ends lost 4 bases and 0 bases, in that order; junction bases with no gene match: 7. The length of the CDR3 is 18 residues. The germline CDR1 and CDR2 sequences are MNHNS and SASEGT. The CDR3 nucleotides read TGTGCCAGCAGTGTCCGGGACAGGGCCAGCTCTGGGGCCAACGTCCTGACTTTC. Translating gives CASSVRDRASSGANVLTF.

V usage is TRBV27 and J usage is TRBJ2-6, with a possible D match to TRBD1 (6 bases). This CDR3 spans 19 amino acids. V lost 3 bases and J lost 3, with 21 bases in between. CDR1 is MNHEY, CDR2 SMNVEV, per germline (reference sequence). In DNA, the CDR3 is TGTGCCAGCAGTTTCCACAGGGCCGGGGATTTTTTTGGGGCCAACGTCCTGACTTTC. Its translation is CASSFHRAGDFFGANVLTF.

CDR3 protein: CASSLVAGNSPLHF. The CDR3 DNA is TGCGCCAGCAGCTTGGTTGCAGGGAATTCACCCCTCCACTTT. The V and J genes are TRBV5-1 and TRBJ1-6, with a tentative D call TRBD1 (5 bases). The V and J ends lost 0 bases and 7 bases respectively, with 8 bases between them. Germline V gene sequence: CDR1 SGHRS, CDR2 YFSETQ. The CDR3 is made up of 14 amino acids.

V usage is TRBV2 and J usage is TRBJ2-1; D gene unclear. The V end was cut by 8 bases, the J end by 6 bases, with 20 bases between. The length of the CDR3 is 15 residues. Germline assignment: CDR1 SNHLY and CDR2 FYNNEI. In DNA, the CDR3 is TGTGCCAGCCTCTTGAGGCACCCCATGGCCAATGAGCAGTTCTTC. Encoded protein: CASLLRHPMANEQFF. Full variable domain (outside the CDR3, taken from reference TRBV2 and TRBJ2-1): EPEVTQTPSHQVTQMGQEVILRCVPISNHLYFYWYRQILGQKVEFLVSFYNNEISEKSEIFDDQFSVERPDGSNFTLKIRSTKLEDSAMYFCASLLRHPMANEQFFGPGTRLTVL.

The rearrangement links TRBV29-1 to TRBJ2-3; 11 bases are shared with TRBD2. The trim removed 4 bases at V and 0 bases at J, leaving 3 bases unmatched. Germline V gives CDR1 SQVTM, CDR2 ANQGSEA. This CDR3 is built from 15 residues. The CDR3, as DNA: TGCAGCGTTGTCCCTAGCGGGAGGAGCACAGATACGCAGTATTTT. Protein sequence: CSVVPSGRSTDTQYF.

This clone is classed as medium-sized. CDR3 residues: CASKKGDGNQPQHF. CDR3 in DNA: TGTGCCAGCAAAAAGGGTGACGGCAATCAGCCCCAGCATTTT. The V and J genes are TRBV2 and TRBJ1-5; D gene ambiguous. Deletions cut 7 bases from V and 2 bases from J, with 12 bases between. This CDR3 spans 14 amino acids. Germline lookup yields CDR1 SNHLY and CDR2 FYNNEI.

In DNA, the CDR3 is TGCAGCGTTTCTCGGGGGCGGATTGATGAGCAGTTCTTC. Residues: CSVSRGRIDEQFF. The genes are TRBV29-1 and TRBJ2-1; either TRBD1 or TRBD2 may supply D (6 bases each). Trimming removed 5 bases at V and 8 bases at J, with 16 bases between. Germline V lookup: CDR1 SQVTM, CDR2 ANQGSEA. The CDR3 consists of 13 residues.

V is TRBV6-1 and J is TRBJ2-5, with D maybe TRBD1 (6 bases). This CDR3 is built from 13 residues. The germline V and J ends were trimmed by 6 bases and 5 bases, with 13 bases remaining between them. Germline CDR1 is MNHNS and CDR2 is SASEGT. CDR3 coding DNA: TGTGCCAGCAGCTGGACAGCCGGGGAGACCCAGTACTTC. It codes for CASSWTAGETQYF.

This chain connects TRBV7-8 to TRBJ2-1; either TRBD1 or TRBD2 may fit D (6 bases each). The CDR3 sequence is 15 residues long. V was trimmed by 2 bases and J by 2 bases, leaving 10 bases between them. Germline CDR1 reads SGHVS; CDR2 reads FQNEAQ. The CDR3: CASSLFGGAYNEQFF. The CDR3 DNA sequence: TGTGCCAGCAGCTTATTCGGGGGCGCCTACAATGAGCAGTTCTTC.

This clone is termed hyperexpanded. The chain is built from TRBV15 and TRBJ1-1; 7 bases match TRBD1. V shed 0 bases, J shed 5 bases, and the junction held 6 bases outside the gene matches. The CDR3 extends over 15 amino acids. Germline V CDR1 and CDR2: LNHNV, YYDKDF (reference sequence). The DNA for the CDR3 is TGTGCCACCAGCAGAGATAGGGCAGGGGGTACTGAAGCTTTCTTT. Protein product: CATSRDRAGGTEAFF. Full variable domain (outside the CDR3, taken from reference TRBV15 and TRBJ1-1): DAMVIQNPRYQVTQFGKPVTLSCSQTLNHNVMYWYQQKSSQAPKLLFHYYDKDFNNEADTPDNFQSRRPNTSFCFLDIRSPGLGDTAMYLCATSRDRAGGTEAFFGQGTRLTVV.

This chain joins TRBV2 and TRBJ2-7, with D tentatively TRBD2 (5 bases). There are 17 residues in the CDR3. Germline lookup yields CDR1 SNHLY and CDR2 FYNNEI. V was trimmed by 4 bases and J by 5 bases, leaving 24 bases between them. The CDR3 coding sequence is TGTGCCAGCAGTGTTAGACCAAGGGCGTCCCTTAGCGACGAGCAGTACGTC. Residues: CASSVRPRASLSDEQYV.

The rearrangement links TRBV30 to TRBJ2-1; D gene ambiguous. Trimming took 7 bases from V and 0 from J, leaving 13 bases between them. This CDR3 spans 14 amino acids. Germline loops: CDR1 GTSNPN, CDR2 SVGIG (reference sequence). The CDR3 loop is CAYLPPGSYNEQFF. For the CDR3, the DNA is TGTGCCTATTTGCCGCCAGGCTCCTACAATGAGCAGTTCTTC. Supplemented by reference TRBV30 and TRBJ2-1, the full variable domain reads SQTIHQWPATLVQPVGSPLSLECTVEGTSNPNLYWYRQAAGRGLQLLFYSVGIGQISSEVPQNLSASRPQDRQFILSSKKLLLSDSGFYLCAYLPPGSYNEQFFGPGTRLTVL.

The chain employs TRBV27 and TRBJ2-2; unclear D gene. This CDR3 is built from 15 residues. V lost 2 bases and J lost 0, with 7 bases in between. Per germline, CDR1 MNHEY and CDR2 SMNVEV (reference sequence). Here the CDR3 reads CASSLSLANTGELFF. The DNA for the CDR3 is TGTGCCAGCAGTTTAAGCCTTGCGAACACCGGGGAGCTGTTTTTT.

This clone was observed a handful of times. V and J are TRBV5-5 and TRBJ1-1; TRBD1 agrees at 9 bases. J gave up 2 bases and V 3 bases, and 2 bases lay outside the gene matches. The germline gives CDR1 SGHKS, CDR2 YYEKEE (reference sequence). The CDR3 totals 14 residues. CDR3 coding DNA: TGTGCCAGCAGCTCGGACAGGGGAAACACTGAAGCTTTCTTT. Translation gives CASSSDRGNTEAFF.

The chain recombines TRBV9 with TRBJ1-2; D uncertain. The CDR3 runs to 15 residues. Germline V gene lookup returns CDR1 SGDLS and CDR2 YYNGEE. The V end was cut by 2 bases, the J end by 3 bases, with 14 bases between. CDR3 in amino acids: CASSVAGQPYYGYTF. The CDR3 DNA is TGTGCCAGCAGCGTGGCGGGCCAGCCCTACTATGGCTACACCTTC. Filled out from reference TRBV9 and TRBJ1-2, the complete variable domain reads DSGVTQTPKHLITATGQRVTLRCSPRSGDLSVYWYQQSLDQGLQFLIQYYNGEERAKGNILERFSAQQFPDLHSELNLSSLELGDSALYFCASSVAGQPYYGYTFGSGTRLTVV.

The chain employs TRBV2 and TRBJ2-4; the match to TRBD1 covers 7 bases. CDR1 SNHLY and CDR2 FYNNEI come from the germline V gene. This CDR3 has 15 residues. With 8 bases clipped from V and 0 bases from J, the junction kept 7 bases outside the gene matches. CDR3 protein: CASRTQGIAKNIQYF. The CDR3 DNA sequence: TGTGCCAGCCGAACACAGGGGATAGCCAAAAACATTCAGTACTTC. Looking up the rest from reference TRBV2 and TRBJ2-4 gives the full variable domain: EPEVTQTPSHQVTQMGQEVILRCVPISNHLYFYWYRQILGQKVEFLVSFYNNEISEKSEIFDDQFSVERPDGSNFTLKIRSTKLEDSAMYFCASRTQGIAKNIQYFGAGTRLSVL.

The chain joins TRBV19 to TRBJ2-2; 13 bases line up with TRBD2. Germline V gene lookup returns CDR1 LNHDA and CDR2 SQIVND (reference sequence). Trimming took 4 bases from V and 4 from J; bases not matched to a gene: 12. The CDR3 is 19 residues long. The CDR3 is CASSSQGLAGESGTGELFF. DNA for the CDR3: TGTGCCAGTAGTAGCCAAGGACTAGCGGGAGAGTCGGGCACCGGGGAGCTGTTTTTT.

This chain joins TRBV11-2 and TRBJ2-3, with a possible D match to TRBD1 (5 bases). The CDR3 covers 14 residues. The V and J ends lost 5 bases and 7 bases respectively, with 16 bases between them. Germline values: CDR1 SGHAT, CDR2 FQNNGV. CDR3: CASSPGHERNTQYF. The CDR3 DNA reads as TGTGCCAGCAGCCCCGGACATGAGCGCAATACGCAGTATTTT.

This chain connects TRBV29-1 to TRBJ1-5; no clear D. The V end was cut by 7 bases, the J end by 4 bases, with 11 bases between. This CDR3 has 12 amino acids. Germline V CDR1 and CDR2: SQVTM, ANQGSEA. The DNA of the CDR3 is TGCAGCGCCAGGCATGGGAATCAGCCCCAGCATTTT. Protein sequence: CSARHGNQPQHF.

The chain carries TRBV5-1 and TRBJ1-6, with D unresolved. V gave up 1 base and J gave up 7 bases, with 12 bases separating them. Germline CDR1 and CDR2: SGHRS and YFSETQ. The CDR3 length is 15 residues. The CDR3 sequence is CASSLFGFANSPLHF. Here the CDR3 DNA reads TGCGCCAGCAGCTTGTTTGGATTCGCCAATTCACCCCTCCACTTT.

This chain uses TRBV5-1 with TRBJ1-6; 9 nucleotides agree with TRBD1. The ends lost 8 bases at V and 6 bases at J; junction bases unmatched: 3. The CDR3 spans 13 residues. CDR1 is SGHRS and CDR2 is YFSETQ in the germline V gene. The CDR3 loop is CASRQGGNSPLHF. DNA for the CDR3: TGCGCCAGTCGACAGGGGGGTAATTCACCCCTCCACTTT.

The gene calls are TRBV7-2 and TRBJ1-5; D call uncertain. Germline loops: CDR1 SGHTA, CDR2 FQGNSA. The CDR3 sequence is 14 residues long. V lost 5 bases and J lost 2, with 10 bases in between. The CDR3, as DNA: TGTGCCAGCAGCCGTGGCATCGGCAATCAGCCCCAGCATTTT. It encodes CASSRGIGNQPQHF.

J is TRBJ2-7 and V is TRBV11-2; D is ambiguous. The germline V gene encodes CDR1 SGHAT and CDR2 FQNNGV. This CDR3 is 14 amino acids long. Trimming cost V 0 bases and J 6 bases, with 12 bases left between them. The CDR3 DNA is TGTGCCAGCAGCTTAGAATCCCAGACACTCGAGCAGTACGTC. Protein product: CASSLESQTLEQYV.

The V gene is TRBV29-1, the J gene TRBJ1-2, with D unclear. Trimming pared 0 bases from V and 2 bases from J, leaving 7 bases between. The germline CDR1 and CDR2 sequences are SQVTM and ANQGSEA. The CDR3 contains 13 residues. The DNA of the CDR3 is TGCAGCGTTGAAGATTACCAAAACTATGGCTACACCTTC. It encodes CSVEDYQNYGYTF.

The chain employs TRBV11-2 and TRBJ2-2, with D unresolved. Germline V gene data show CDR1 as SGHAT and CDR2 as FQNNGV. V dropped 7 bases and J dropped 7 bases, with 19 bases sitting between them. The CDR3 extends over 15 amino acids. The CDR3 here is CASKWNGHLSGELFF. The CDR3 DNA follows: TGTGCCAGCAAATGGAATGGTCACCTTAGCGGGGAGCTGTTTTTT.

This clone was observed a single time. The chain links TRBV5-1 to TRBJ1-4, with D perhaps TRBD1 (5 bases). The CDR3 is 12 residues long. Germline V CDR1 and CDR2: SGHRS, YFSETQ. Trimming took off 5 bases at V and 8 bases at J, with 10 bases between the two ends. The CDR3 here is CASRGPGEKLFF. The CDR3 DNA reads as TGCGCCAGCAGAGGGCCAGGGGAAAAACTGTTTTTT.